This entry lists 26 T cell receptor beta chains sequenced from one sample in a study of blood T cell repertoires in COVID-19. The data were produced by immunoSEQ multiplex PCR, yet TCRdb's version contains in-frame clones alone and is incomplete. This sample has tens of thousands of clones, with roughly 90% found just once. Sequenced sample: peripheral blood. The receptors shown here come from a man at least 80 years old in a cohort sampled during active COVID-19.

The genes are TRBV5-1 and TRBJ1-5, with 7 bases that match TRBD1. The CDR3 runs to 15 residues. With V trimmed by 0 bases and J by 5 bases, 5 bases remained unmatched. The germline gives CDR1 SGHRS, CDR2 YFSETQ. CDR3 nucleotides: TGCGCCAGCAGCTTGGAAGGACAGGCCCATCAGCCCCAGCATTTT. Translated, it gives CASSLEGQAHQPQHF. The whole variable domain, filled in from reference TRBV5-1 and TRBJ1-5, reads KAGVTQTPRYLIKTRGQQVTLSCSPISGHRSVSWYQQTPGQGLQFLFEYFSETQRNKGNFPGRFSGRQFSNSRSEMNVSTLELGDSALYLCASSLEGQAHQPQHFGDGTRLSIL.

The gene calls are TRBV18 and TRBJ2-1, with D possibly matching TRBD1 (6 bases). Germline-derived CDR1 and CDR2 are KGHSH and LQKENI. Trimming stripped 3 bases from V and 5 bases from J, with 8 bases between. The CDR3 is 13 amino acids. DNA of the CDR3: TGTGCCAGCTCACCTCGGACAGACAATGAGCAGTTCTTC. Translated, it gives CASSPRTDNEQFF. The whole variable domain, remainder taken from reference TRBV18 and TRBJ2-1, is NAGVMQNPRHLVRRRGQEARLRCSPMKGHSHVYWYRQLPEEGLKFMVYLQKENIIDESGMPKERFSAEFPKEGPSILRIQQVVRGDSAAYFCASSPRTDNEQFFGPGTRLTVL.

The chain has TRBV7-2 and TRBJ2-1, with D tentatively TRBD1 (6 bases). The V and J ends lost 0 bases and 6 bases respectively, with 15 bases between them. The CDR3 has 16 residues. Germline CDR1 reads SGHTA; CDR2 reads FQGNSA. CDR3 in DNA: TGTGCCAGCAGCTTAGCCCTCACAGGGTACGCCAATGAGCAGTTCTTC. Translating gives CASSLALTGYANEQFF. The variable domain in full, with the rest retrieved from reference TRBV7-2 and TRBJ2-1, is GAGVSQSPSNKVTEKGKDVELRCDPISGHTALYWYRQSLGQGLEFLIYFQGNSAPDKSGLPSDRFSAERTGGSVSTLTIQRTQQEDSAVYLCASSLALTGYANEQFFGPGTRLTVL.

This chain connects TRBV6-5 to TRBJ2-5; D possibly corresponds to TRBD2 (7 bases). V gave up 5 bases and J gave up 4 bases, with 11 bases separating them. Germline V lookup: CDR1 MNHEY, CDR2 SVGAGI. The CDR3 consists of 13 residues. Here the CDR3 reads CASSLGGGETQYF. CDR3 DNA: TGTGCCAGCAGTCTGGGAGGGGGAGAGACCCAGTACTTC.

The V and J genes are TRBV19 and TRBJ1-2, with TRBD1 matching over 8 bases. Germline V lookup: CDR1 LNHDA, CDR2 SQIVND (reference sequence). The ends lost 7 bases at V and 1 base at J; junction bases unmatched: 8. CDR3 size: 15 residues. In DNA, the CDR3 is TGTGCCAGTAAACAGGGGGAGGGGGATAACTATGGCTACACCTTC. Translation gives CASKQGEGDNYGYTF.

The V call is TRBV11-1, the J call TRBJ2-2, with 9 positions matching TRBD1. V shed 3 bases, J shed 5 bases, and the junction held 4 bases outside the gene matches. The CDR3 has 15 residues. CDR1 and CDR2 (germline): SGHAT, FQDESV (reference sequence). For the CDR3, the DNA is TGTGCCAGCAGCTTTCCCGGGACAGGGACCGGGGAGCTGTTTTTT. As protein: CASSFPGTGTGELFF.

Written as DNA, the CDR3 is TGTGCCAGCAGTAGACAGGGGACGAAGAACTATAATTCACCCCTCCACTTT. Its protein product is CASSRQGTKNYNSPLHF. The chain uses TRBV6-2 or TRBV6-3 and TRBJ1-6, with 8 bases lining up with TRBD1. The V and J ends lost 5 bases and 3 bases, in that order; junction bases with no gene match: 9. The CDR3 spans 17 residues. CDR1 and CDR2 (germline): MNHEY, SVGEGT.

The chain recombines TRBV11-2 with TRBJ1-1; D call uncertain. The length of the CDR3 is 15 residues. Germline V gene data show CDR1 as SGHAT and CDR2 as FQNNGV. V lost 5 bases to trimming and J lost 3 bases, with 16 bases between them. CDR3 sequence reads: CASSIPLGTDTEAFF. As DNA, the CDR3 is TGTGCCAGCAGCATACCTCTAGGCACGGACACTGAAGCTTTCTTT.

This chain joins TRBV5-1 and TRBJ1-2, with TRBD1 matching 9 bases. V was clipped by 3 bases and J by 4 bases; unmatched bases: 7. The CDR3 sequence is 15 residues long. Germline V gene sequence: CDR1 SGHRS, CDR2 YFSETQ. In nucleotides, the CDR3 is TGCGCCAGCAGCTCCGGGACAGGGTCCTTCTATGGCTACACCTTC. Amino acid sequence: CASSSGTGSFYGYTF.

The chain is built from TRBV5-1 and TRBJ2-3; D gene ambiguous. Trimming cost V 4 bases and J 2 bases, with 17 bases left between them. Germline-derived CDR1 and CDR2 are SGHRS and YFSETQ. This CDR3 region has 16 residues. The chain's CDR3 is CASSPGFGGNTDTQYF. The CDR3 nucleotides are TGCGCCAGCAGCCCGGGTTTCGGTGGTAACACAGATACGCAGTATTTT.

V usage is TRBV19 and J usage is TRBJ1-2, with D tentatively TRBD1 (6 bases). Germline loops: CDR1 LNHDA, CDR2 SQIVND (reference sequence). The CDR3 has 13 residues. Between the trimmed V and J ends, which lost 6 bases and 2 bases, there was a span of 10 bases. The CDR3 protein is CASRGTGNYGYTF. CDR3 nucleotide sequence: TGTGCCAGTAGGGGAACAGGGAACTATGGCTACACCTTC.

This rearrangement joins TRBV3-1 (or the pseudogene TRBV3-2) to TRBJ1-2, with D perhaps TRBD1 (5 bases). V was trimmed by 1 base and J by 4 bases, leaving 13 bases between them. From germline, CDR1 is LGHDT and CDR2 YNNKEL (reference sequence). CDR3 length: 15 residues. Here the CDR3 DNA reads TGTGCCAGCAGCCAAGCGGACACCTATGGCTATGGCTACACCTTC. It specifies CASSQADTYGYGYTF.

This clone was observed a single time. The chain uses TRBV5-1 and TRBJ2-5; D is possibly TRBD1 (6 bases). Per germline, CDR1 SGHRS and CDR2 YFSETQ. With 4 bases removed from V and 2 bases from J, the gap between germline ends came to 12 bases. This CDR3 is 14 amino acids long. The CDR3 reads CASSGDRPQETQYF. The CDR3 DNA is TGCGCCAGCAGCGGTGACAGGCCACAAGAGACCCAGTACTTC.

This clone was detected a few times. The chain employs TRBV10-3 and TRBJ1-3, with D possibly TRBD1 on 6 matching bases. The CDR3 has 16 amino acids. Trimming shortened V by 0 bases and J by 0 bases, and 9 bases separated the two germline ends. The germline V gene encodes CDR1 ENHRY and CDR2 SYGVKD. The CDR3 DNA reads TGTGCCATCAGTGAGTCAGGCAGGGGCTCTGGAAACACCATATATTTT. This codes for CAISESGRGSGNTIYF.

This chain joins TRBV2 and TRBJ2-3, with D tentatively TRBD2 (7 bases). Trimming removed 6 bases at V and 5 bases at J, with 18 bases between. The germline gives CDR1 SNHLY, CDR2 FYNNEI. The CDR3 is 15 residues long. In DNA, the CDR3 is TGTGCCAGCAGCCCCATCGGGGGGCGGGGAGATACGCAGTATTTT. Protein: CASSPIGGRGDTQYF.

V and J are TRBV7-2 and TRBJ1-2, with 8 bases lining up with TRBD1. Trimming removed 4 bases from V and 7 bases from J; junction bases left unmatched: 14. The CDR3 totals 16 residues. Germline CDR1 is SGHTA and CDR2 is FQGNSA. CDR3 DNA sequence: TGTGCCAGCAGCTCCCCTGACGTCAGGGGGCTCTCTGGCTACACCTTC. This sequence encodes CASSSPDVRGLSGYTF.

V is TRBV5-4 and J is TRBJ2-2; 10 bases align to TRBD1. Germline loops: CDR1 SGHNT, CDR2 YYREEE (reference sequence). This CDR3 is 15 amino acids long. The V and J ends lost 5 bases and 7 bases, in that order; junction bases with no gene match: 8. DNA of the CDR3: TGTGCCAGCAGTCCCGGGACAGGGGCTTTCGGGGAGCTGTTTTTT. Residues: CASSPGTGAFGELFF.

This rearrangement joins TRBV25-1 to TRBJ1-1; D not resolved. V lost 3 bases, J lost 0 bases, and 11 bases lay in between. In germline, CDR1 is MGHDK, CDR2 SYGVNS. The CDR3 loop spans 15 amino acids. CDR3 protein: CASSDRKPLNTEAFF. As DNA, the CDR3 is TGTGCCAGCAGTGACAGAAAACCCTTGAACACTGAAGCTTTCTTT.

This clone was picked up one time. The chain is built from TRBV7-2 and TRBJ2-2; a possible D gene is TRBD1 (5 bases). The CDR3 is made up of 16 amino acids. V shed 5 bases and J shed 4 bases, with 17 bases lying between them. Germline V gene lookup returns CDR1 SGHTA and CDR2 FQGNSA. As DNA, the CDR3 is TGTGCCAGCAGCCCCGACAGACCCCGGGCCACCGGGGAGCTGTTTTTT. Translating gives CASSPDRPRATGELFF. The full variable domain, its missing parts supplied by reference TRBV7-2 and TRBJ2-2, is GAGVSQSPSNKVTEKGKDVELRCDPISGHTALYWYRQSLGQGLEFLIYFQGNSAPDKSGLPSDRFSAERTGGSVSTLTIQRTQQEDSAVYLCASSPDRPRATGELFFGEGSRLTVL.

The V call is TRBV9, the J call TRBJ2-3, with D unclear. Trimming removed 4 bases from V and 4 bases from J, with 7 bases in between. There are 12 residues in the CDR3. Germline-derived CDR1 and CDR2 are SGDLS and YYNGEE. In nucleotides, the CDR3 is TGTGCCAGCAGCCCCCTCTCAGATACGCAGTATTTT. As protein: CASSPLSDTQYF.

The rearrangement links TRBV7-2 to TRBJ2-7; D call uncertain. CDR3 length: 15 amino acids. Trimming took off 0 bases at V and 0 bases at J, with 9 bases between the two ends. CDR1 is SGHTA, CDR2 FQGNSA, per germline. The CDR3 here is CASSLAGSTSYEQYF. CDR3 nucleotides: TGTGCCAGCAGCTTAGCCGGGTCCACCTCCTACGAGCAGTACTTC.

This clone was picked up a small number of times. The chain combines TRBV7-2 with TRBJ2-5; a weak D match, TRBD1 (5 bases). The CDR3 is 15 amino acids. The germline V and J ends were trimmed by 2 bases and 6 bases, with 16 bases remaining between them. Germline V gives CDR1 SGHTA, CDR2 FQGNSA. CDR3 amino acids: CASSLPSAWGKTQYF. The CDR3 DNA is TGTGCCAGCAGCTTACCCTCGGCTTGGGGCAAGACCCAGTACTTC.

The chain carries TRBV29-1 and TRBJ1-4; TRBD1 might be the D (6 bases). CDR3 length: 14 amino acids. Looked up from germline, CDR1 is SQVTM and CDR2 is ANQGSEA. Deletions cut 5 bases from V and 3 bases from J, with 13 bases between. The CDR3 reads CSVRPGASNEKLFF. The DNA for the CDR3 is TGCAGCGTTCGACCAGGGGCCTCTAATGAAAAACTGTTTTTT.

The V gene is TRBV6-6, the J gene TRBJ1-2, with 8 bases lining up with TRBD1. The length of the CDR3 is 14 residues. After removal of 2 bases from V and 6 bases from J, the junction contained 5 bases not matched to a gene. CDR1 is MNHNY and CDR2 is SVGAGI in the germline V gene (reference sequence). The CDR3 bases are TGTGCCAGCAGTTACGGCAGGGGGCGCGATGGCTACACCTTC. Residues: CASSYGRGRDGYTF.

The chain links TRBV6-5 to TRBJ1-1; a weak D match, TRBD1 (5 bases). Per the germline V gene, CDR1 is MNHEY and CDR2 is SVGAGI. The CDR3 is made up of 14 amino acids. V gave up 6 bases and J gave up 0 bases, with 11 bases separating them. For the CDR3, the DNA is TGTGCCAGCAGGGTCGGGGACTTGAACACTGAAGCTTTCTTT. This translates into CASRVGDLNTEAFF.

DNA of the CDR3: TGTGCCAGCTCACCAAACCCACGGAGCTACGAGCAGTACTTC. Amino acid sequence: CASSPNPRSYEQYF. The genes are TRBV18 and TRBJ2-7; no reliable D call. With 2 bases removed from V and 3 bases from J, the gap between germline ends came to 11 bases. CDR3 size: 14 residues. Germline CDR1 is KGHSH and CDR2 is LQKENI. Full variable domain (remainder filled in from reference TRBV18 and TRBJ2-7): NAGVMQNPRHLVRRRGQEARLRCSPMKGHSHVYWYRQLPEEGLKFMVYLQKENIIDESGMPKERFSAEFPKEGPSILRIQQVVRGDSAAYFCASSPNPRSYEQYFGPGTRLTVT.